Listed here are 13 T cell receptor beta chains from one sample, sequenced in a study of CD8+CD57+ T cells in acquired aplastic anemia. Genomic DNA constituted the template upon which TCR beta VDJ and CDR3 profiling was performed. Each CDR3 protein is one row after TCRdb ran MiXCR on the reads. The sample shows 150,000 to 200,000 distinct CDR3 sequences, approximately 49% of them seen only once. Material for sequencing was sorted CD4+, CD8+, or CD8+CD57+ T cells (not recorded which) from PBMCs. These receptors originate from a human donor in good health.

The chain has TRBV29-1 and TRBJ2-5; perhaps TRBD1 as D (6 bases). Matching the DNA end better, TRBJ2-7 makes the J call doubtful. The length of the CDR3 is 14 residues. The germline V gene encodes CDR1 SQVTM and CDR2 ANQGSEA. CDR3 DNA sequence: TGCAGCGTTACAAGTGGGGGCAGGGACTACGAGCAGTACTTC. Translation: CSVTSGGRDYEQYF.

This clonotype occurred many times. The chain is built from TRBV6-1 and TRBJ2-1, with D perhaps TRBD1 (6 bases). The V end was cut by 0 bases, the J end by 8 bases, with 11 bases between. This CDR3 has 14 residues. Germline V gene lookup returns CDR1 MNHNS and CDR2 SASEGT. CDR3 residues: CASSEAGAFHEQFF. CDR3 nucleotides: TGTGCCAGCAGTGAAGCGGGGGCGTTCCATGAGCAGTTCTTC.

This clonotype was detected only a few times. The chain combines TRBV18 with TRBJ2-2; D remains unclear. CDR1 is KGHSH and CDR2 is LQKENI in the germline V gene. The CDR3 runs 15 residues. V lost 3 bases to trimming and J lost 2 bases, with 10 bases between them. The CDR3 protein is CASSPSLENTGELFF. CDR3 DNA sequence: TGTGCCAGCTCACCGAGCCTCGAAAACACCGGGGAGCTGTTTTTT. Full variable domain (rest looked up from reference TRBV18 and TRBJ2-2): NAGVMQNPRHLVRRRGQEARLRCSPMKGHSHVYWYRQLPEEGLKFMVYLQKENIIDESGMPKERFSAEFPKEGPSILRIQQVVRGDSAAYFCASSPSLENTGELFFGEGSRLTVL.

This clonotype was seen a handful of times. This rearrangement joins TRBV4-2 to TRBJ2-3, with 9 bases fitting TRBD2. The trim removed 3 bases at V and 1 base at J, leaving 14 bases unmatched. Germline CDR1 and CDR2: LGHNA and YNFKEQ. This CDR3 is 19 amino acids long. CDR3 sequence reads: CASSHYQREAQRGTDTQYF. CDR3 in DNA: TGTGCCAGCAGCCATTATCAGCGGGAGGCCCAGAGGGGCACAGATACGCAGTATTTT.

This clonotype was picked up one time. A much larger clone is a single base away; this may be a read error. CDR3: CASRWQGTDTRYF. DNA of the CDR3: TGTGCCAGCAGATGGCAGGGAACAGATACGCGGTATTTT. This chain connects TRBV24-1 to TRBJ2-3; tentative D call: TRBD1 (5 bases). In germline, CDR1 is KGHDR, CDR2 SFDVKD. The CDR3 consists of 13 residues.

CDR3 nucleotide sequence: TGTGCCATCAGTGAGACCCGACAGGGGGCATTTGCTTCACCCCTCCACTTT. Translating it yields CAISETRQGAFASPLHF. V gene TRBV10-3 combines with J gene TRBJ1-6; 10 bases are shared with TRBD1. Trimming took 2 bases from V and 9 from J; bases not matched to a gene: 10. The CDR3 runs 17 residues. Germline CDR1 and CDR2: ENHRY and SYGVKD.

The V and J genes are TRBV20-1 and TRBJ2-7, with D perhaps matching TRBD1 (6 bases). CDR1 is DFQATT and CDR2 is SNEGSKA in the germline V gene (reference sequence). This CDR3 comprises 11 residues. V lost 8 bases and J 3 bases, leaving 11 bases between the germline ends. CDR3 DNA sequence: TGCAGTACCCACAGGGACTACGAGCAGTACTTC. As protein: CSTHRDYEQYF.

In DNA form, the CDR3 reads TGTGCCAGCAGTGATCAGCCCCAGCATTTT. The encoded protein is CASSDQPQHF. The chain uses TRBV9 and TRBJ1-5; unclear D gene. V lost 5 bases and J 5 bases, leaving 2 bases between the germline ends. The germline V gene encodes CDR1 SGDLS and CDR2 YYNGEE. The length of the CDR3 is 10 residues.

The chain combines TRBV20-1 with TRBJ2-5, with a weak D call TRBD2 (6 bases). The V end lost 6 bases, the J end lost 2 bases, and 13 bases lay between the germline ends. The CDR3 runs to 13 residues. Per the germline V gene, CDR1 is DFQATT and CDR2 is SNEGSKA (reference sequence). The CDR3 spells CSAGDFEQETQYF. The DNA of the CDR3 is TGCAGTGCGGGGGACTTCGAACAAGAGACCCAGTACTTC.

This clonotype was picked up many times. V gene TRBV5-1 combines with J gene TRBJ2-3; D not certain. CDR1 is SGHRS, CDR2 YFSETQ, per germline. The ends were cut back, 4 bases at V and 0 bases at J, with 24 bases in the middle. There are 19 residues in the CDR3. The CDR3 here is CASSLGPAGDATSTDTQYF. The CDR3 nucleotides are TGCGCCAGCAGCCTCGGACCCGCTGGAGACGCAACCAGCACAGATACGCAGTATTTT. Full variable domain (missing parts from reference TRBV5-1 and TRBJ2-3): KAGVTQTPRYLIKTRGQQVTLSCSPISGHRSVSWYQQTPGQGLQFLFEYFSETQRNKGNFPGRFSGRQFSNSRSEMNVSTLELGDSALYLCASSLGPAGDATSTDTQYFGPGTRLTVL.

This clonotype was detected once. This sequence joins TRBV25-1 and TRBJ1-6; tentative D call: TRBD1 (5 bases). V lost 6 bases, J lost 8 bases, and 8 bases lay in between. The CDR3 loop spans 12 amino acids. Per the germline V gene, CDR1 is MGHDK and CDR2 is SYGVNS. For the CDR3, the DNA is TGTGCCAGCAGGACAGCCTATTCACCCCTCCACTTT. Translating gives CASRTAYSPLHF.

This clonotype was detected ten times or more. The chain uses TRBV7-9 and TRBJ1-3; D not resolved. There are 13 residues in the CDR3. The germline V and J ends were trimmed by 4 bases and 0 bases, with 4 bases remaining between them. CDR1 is SEHNR and CDR2 is FQNEAQ in the germline V gene (reference sequence). The CDR3 protein is CASSWDSGNTIYF. The CDR3 DNA reads TGTGCCAGCAGCTGGGACTCTGGAAACACCATATATTTT.

The V call is TRBV9, the J call TRBJ2-3; D is possibly TRBD2 (5 bases). Deletions cut 1 base from V and 8 bases from J, with 17 bases between. The CDR3 is made up of 15 amino acids. The V gene's germline CDR1 is SGDLS and CDR2 YYNGEE. DNA for the CDR3: TGTGCCAGCAGCGTATCAGCGTCGGGATGGGTTACGCAGTATTTT. Protein: CASSVSASGWVTQYF. Filled out from reference TRBV9 and TRBJ2-3, the complete variable domain reads DSGVTQTPKHLITATGQRVTLRCSPRSGDLSVYWYQQSLDQGLQFLIQYYNGEERAKGNILERFSAQQFPDLHSELNLSSLELGDSALYFCASSVSASGWVTQYFGPGTRLTVL.